This record covers a single T cell receptor beta chain. Authors' processing steps: As immunoSEQ supplied junction-only sequences (without quality scores), filtering differed. Here immunoSEQ multiplex PCR was the method, and the copy in TCRdb shows in-frame clones only, minus some. The V and J calls and the clone size are those of that table, but D and trimming were determined from the DNA. Of over a million clones listed, around 95% are singletons. The sample comes from a study of shared clonotypes between healthy human individuals. Sequencing was carried out using naive CD4+ T cells sorted from blood. Subset denoted: CD45RA+ positively selected. The receptor was derived from a man aged 25-45 years in good health.

CDR3 in amino acids: CASSIYGRQQRNTEAFF. The CDR3 bases are TGTGCCAGTAGTATATACGGGAGACAGCAAAGGAACACTGAAGCTTTCTTT. This chain joins TRBV19 and TRBJ1-1; a weak D match, TRBD1 (5 bases). Per the germline V gene, CDR1 is LNHDA and CDR2 is SQIVND (reference sequence). The CDR3 extends over 17 amino acids. Between the trimmed V and J ends, which lost 2 bases and 1 base, there was a span of 17 bases.